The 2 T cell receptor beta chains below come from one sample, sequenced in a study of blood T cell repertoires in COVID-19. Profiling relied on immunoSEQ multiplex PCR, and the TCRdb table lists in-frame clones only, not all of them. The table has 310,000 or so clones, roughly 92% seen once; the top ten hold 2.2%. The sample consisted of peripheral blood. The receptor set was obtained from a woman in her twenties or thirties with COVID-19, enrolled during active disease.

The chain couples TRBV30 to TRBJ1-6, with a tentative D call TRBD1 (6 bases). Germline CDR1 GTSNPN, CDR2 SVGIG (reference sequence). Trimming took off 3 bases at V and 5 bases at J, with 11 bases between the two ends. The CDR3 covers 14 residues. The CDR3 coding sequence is TGTGCCTGGAGGAACGGACAGAATAATTCACCCCTCCACTTT. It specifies CAWRNGQNNSPLHF.

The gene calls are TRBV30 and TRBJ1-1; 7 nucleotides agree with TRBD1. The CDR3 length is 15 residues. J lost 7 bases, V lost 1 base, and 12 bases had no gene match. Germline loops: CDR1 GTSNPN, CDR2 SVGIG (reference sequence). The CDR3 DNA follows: TGTGCCTGGAGTGCCCCCACAGGGGCTAAGGGTGAAGCTTTCTTT. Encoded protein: CAWSAPTGAKGEAFF.